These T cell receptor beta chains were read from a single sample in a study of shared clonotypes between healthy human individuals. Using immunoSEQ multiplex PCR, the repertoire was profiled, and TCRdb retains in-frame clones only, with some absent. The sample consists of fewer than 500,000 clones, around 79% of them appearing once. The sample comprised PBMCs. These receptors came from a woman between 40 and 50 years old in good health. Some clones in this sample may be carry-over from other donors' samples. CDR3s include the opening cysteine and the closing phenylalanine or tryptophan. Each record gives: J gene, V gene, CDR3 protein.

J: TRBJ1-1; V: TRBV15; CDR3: CATSRDTSGYTEAFF
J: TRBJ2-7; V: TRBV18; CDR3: CASSPGNSYEQYF
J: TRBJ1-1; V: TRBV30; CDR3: CAWRLGGQLNRGNTEAFF
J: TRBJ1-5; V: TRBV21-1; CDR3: CASSPDPETHQPQHF
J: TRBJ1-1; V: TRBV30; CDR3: CAWRGQGGTEAFF
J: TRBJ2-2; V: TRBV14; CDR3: CASSHFLVGELFF
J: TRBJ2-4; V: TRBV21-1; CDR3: CASSKAGSCGPKNIQYF
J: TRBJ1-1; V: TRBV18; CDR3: CASSSNRVGMNTEAFF
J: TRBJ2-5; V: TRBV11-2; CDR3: CASSLDGGGRETQYF
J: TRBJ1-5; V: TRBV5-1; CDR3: CASSNGQGDQPQHF
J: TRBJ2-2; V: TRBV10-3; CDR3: CAISDGLDTGELFF
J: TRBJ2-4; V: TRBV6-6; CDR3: CASRDGQGIAKNIQYF
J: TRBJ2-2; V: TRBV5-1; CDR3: CASSLGDSVGSGELFF
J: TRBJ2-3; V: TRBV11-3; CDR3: CASSLGRDTDTQYF
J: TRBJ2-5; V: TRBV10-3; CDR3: CAISDPDRVDETQYF
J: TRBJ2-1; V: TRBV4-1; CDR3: CASSQPHTNEQFF
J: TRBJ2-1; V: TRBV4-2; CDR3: CASSQDPGLIYNEQFF
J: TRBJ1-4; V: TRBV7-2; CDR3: CASSLGRIGEKLFF
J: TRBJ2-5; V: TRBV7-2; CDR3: CASSLGHRQETQYF
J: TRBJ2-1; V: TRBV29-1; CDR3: CSSVRLAGVNEQFF
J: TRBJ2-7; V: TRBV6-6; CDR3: CASSYPGTGAYEQYF
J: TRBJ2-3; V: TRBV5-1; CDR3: CASSLEQGGTDTQYF
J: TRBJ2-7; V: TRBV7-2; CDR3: CASSWAAGDYEQYF
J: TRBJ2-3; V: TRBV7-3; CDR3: CASSFGATPHTDTQYF
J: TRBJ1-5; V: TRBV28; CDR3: CASSSLNQPQHF
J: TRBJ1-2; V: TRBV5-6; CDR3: CASSPRDRGRSGYTF
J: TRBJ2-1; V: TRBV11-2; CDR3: CASSRGDEQFF
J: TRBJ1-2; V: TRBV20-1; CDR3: CSARGKDGYTF
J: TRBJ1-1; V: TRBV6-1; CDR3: CASSGSGDPNTEAFF